This T cell receptor beta chain was captured in a study of T cell responses to AZD1222 COVID-19 vaccine. General study findings and limits: Unmutated regions of variants are reportedly targeted by nearly half of spike-specific TCRs. Baseline seropositivity characterized only 5 or 6 AZD1222 recipients.

With regard to this clone: Its antigen is undetermined.

V shed 2 bases and J 4 bases; nucleotides not matched to a gene: 5. Germline CDR1 is SGHTA and CDR2 is FQGTGA. The CDR3 has 16 residues. Assay used: immunoSEQ multiplex PCR; TCRdb lists only in-frame clones, some missing. The sample yields tens of thousands of clones, approximately 82% seen once. This TCR was recovered from an adult in good health. The V call is TRBV7-3, the J call TRBJ2-2, with TRBD2 identical over 9 bases. Sequencing was performed on peripheral blood, taken on day 0 of AZD1222 vaccination. CDR3 in DNA: TGTGCCAGCAGCTTACTCGGCGGGAGGGGCACCGGGGAGCTGTTTTTT. Translation gives CASSLLGGRGTGELFF.